This passage covers 24 T cell receptor beta chains from one sample sequenced in a study of T cell repertoires in cytomegalovirus infection. TCRdb independently ran MiXCR on the reads; one entry per CDR3 protein. The sample yields roughly 990,000 distinct CDR3 sequences, roughly 30% seen once. These receptors have no identified antigens. The input for sequencing was cultured CD8+ T cells from PBMCs, taken from culture after CMV antigen stimulation. The origin of the receptors is a human donor in good health (CMV status not recorded). Some clones in this sample may be carry-over from other donors' samples.

The chain has TRBV6-1 and TRBJ2-1; TRBD1 aligns across 7 bases. J lost 8 bases, V lost 4 bases, and 8 bases had no gene match. CDR3 size: 14 residues. The germline CDR1 and CDR2 sequences are MNHNS and SASEGT. CDR3 nucleotides: TGTGCCAGCAGTGGGCCAGGGGGTTGGTATGAGCAGTTCTTC. Encoded protein: CASSGPGGWYEQFF.

V usage is TRBV12-3 or TRBV12-4 and J usage is TRBJ1-1, with 7 bases identical to TRBD1. The CDR3 sequence is 13 residues long. With 5 bases clipped from V and 13 bases from J, the junction kept 13 bases outside the gene matches. This CDR3 is CASSNRTGRRGFF. As DNA, the CDR3 is TGTGCCAGCAGTAATCGGACAGGACGGAGAGGTTTCTTT.

The rearrangement joins TRBV6-2 or TRBV6-3 to TRBJ2-1, with a weak D call TRBD1 (5 bases). V lost 7 bases and J 5 bases, leaving 18 bases between the germline ends. The CDR3 has 15 residues. Germline lookup yields CDR1 MNHEY and CDR2 SVGEGT. As DNA, the CDR3 is TGTGCCAGCAATCACGGACAAGGATTGAACAATGAGCAGTTCTTC. It specifies CASNHGQGLNNEQFF.

This clonotype was detected many times. The J gene is TRBJ2-3, the V gene TRBV7-6; 12 positions match TRBD2. J was trimmed by 7 bases and V by 5 bases; bases with no gene match: 10. CDR3 size: 16 residues. Germline CDR1 is SGHVS and CDR2 is FNYEAQ. CDR3 DNA sequence: TGTGCCAGCAGCCCCCCTAGCGGGGGGGCATTGAATACGCAGTATTTT. It codes for CASSPPSGGALNTQYF. Filled out from reference TRBV7-6 and TRBJ2-3, the complete variable domain reads GAGVSQSPRYKVTKRGQDVALRCDPISGHVSLYWYRQALGQGPEFLTYFNYEAQQDKSGLPNDRFSAERPEGSISTLTIQRTEQRDSAMYRCASSPPSGGALNTQYFGPGTRLTVL.

The chain recombines TRBV20-1 with TRBJ2-1; no clear D gene. The CDR3 is 13 residues long. V was pared by 1 base and J by 0 bases, with 4 bases between. Germline CDR1 reads DFQATT; CDR2 reads SNEGSKA (reference sequence). CDR3 region: CSARGASYNEQFF. Here the CDR3 DNA reads TGCAGTGCTAGAGGTGCCTCCTACAATGAGCAGTTCTTC.

This chain connects TRBV4-2 to TRBJ2-1; D possibly corresponds to TRBD2 (6 bases). This CDR3 contains 16 residues. Trimming pared 0 bases from V and 10 bases from J, leaving 19 bases between. The germline gives CDR1 LGHNA, CDR2 YNFKEQ. CDR3 coding DNA: TGTGCCAGCAGCCAAGATAAATTTGTTCCGGGAGTAGAGCAGTTCTTC. Amino acid sequence: CASSQDKFVPGVEQFF.

The genes are TRBV14 and TRBJ2-1; 10 bases align to TRBD1. Germline-derived CDR1 and CDR2 are SGHDN and FVKESK. With V trimmed by 3 bases and J by 8 bases, 10 bases remained unmatched. The CDR3 covers 16 residues. CDR3 sequence: CASSQPGQGFYDEQFF. The CDR3 region has the DNA TGTGCCAGCAGCCAGCCGGGACAGGGGTTTTACGATGAGCAGTTCTTC.

The chain carries TRBV15 and TRBJ1-2; maybe TRBD1 (5 bases). Deletions cut 3 bases from V and 7 bases from J, with 24 bases between. Germline V gene lookup returns CDR1 LNHNV and CDR2 YYDKDF (reference sequence). This CDR3 has 17 residues. CDR3: CATSRRTPSAVYGGYTF. CDR3 sequence (DNA): TGTGCCACCAGCAGGAGGACACCGTCGGCCGTTTATGGTGGCTACACCTTC.

In regard to this clonotype: Compared with germline, one end of the junction differs, possibly owing to a read error. This chain connects TRBV7-9 to TRBJ2-3, with D tentatively TRBD2 (6 bases). In germline, CDR1 is SEHNR, CDR2 FQNEAQ (reference sequence). The CDR3 sequence is 15 residues long. CDR3 DNA: TGTGCCAACAGCTTTCTGGGCGGGGACACAGATACGCAGTATTTT. Translation: CANSFLGGDTDTQYF.

The rearrangement uses TRBV10-2 and TRBJ2-3, with 15 positions matching TRBD2. The CDR3 runs 14 residues. Trimming took 8 bases from V and 6 from J; bases not matched to a gene: 3. Per germline, CDR1 WSHSY and CDR2 SAAADI. This chain's CDR3 is CASWTSGGADTQYF. Here the CDR3 DNA reads TGCGCCAGCTGGACTAGCGGGGGGGCCGATACGCAGTATTTT.

This clonotype has a count of ten or more. The chain joins TRBV7-2 to TRBJ1-6; 7 bases fit TRBD1. Germline CDR1 is SGHTA and CDR2 is FQGNSA. V was pared by 5 bases and J by 5 bases, with 6 bases of the junction left unmatched. The CDR3 totals 15 residues. Written as DNA, the CDR3 is TGTGCCAGCAGCCTAGGACAGGCCCATAATTCACCCCTCCACTTT. It is translated as CASSLGQAHNSPLHF.

This chain links TRBV24-1 with TRBJ2-1; a possible D gene is TRBD2 (5 bases). This CDR3 contains 15 residues. In germline, CDR1 is KGHDR, CDR2 SFDVKD. Deletions cut 1 base from V and 2 bases from J, with 8 bases between. Written as DNA, the CDR3 is TGTGCCACCAGTGATTTAGCGGCCCCCTACAATGAGCAGTTCTTC. Translating it yields CATSDLAAPYNEQFF.

The chain joins TRBV4-1 to TRBJ1-6; no definite D call. This CDR3 has 14 amino acids. Germline CDR1 and CDR2: MGHRA and YSYEKL. V gave up 1 base and J gave up 9 bases, with 10 bases separating them. CDR3 coding DNA: TGCGCCAGCAGCCAAGGCCCGGCTGTTTCACCCCTCCACTTT. Residues: CASSQGPAVSPLHF.

The chain links TRBV2 to TRBJ2-1; D is unresolved. This CDR3 is 11 amino acids long. Germline V CDR1 and CDR2: SNHLY, FYNNEI. The V end was cut by 1 base, the J end by 12 bases, with 7 bases between. The CDR3 nucleotides read TGTGCCAGCAGTGAAGTCCTTGGGCAGTTCTTC. This encodes CASSEVLGQFF.

This rearrangement joins TRBV4-2 to TRBJ2-1; TRBD2 matches 11 bases. This CDR3 region has 15 residues. The V segment lost 5 bases and the J segment 4 bases; nucleotides outside the gene matches: 4. CDR1 and CDR2 (germline): LGHNA, YNFKEQ. The CDR3 region is CASSYPSGGYNEQFF. The CDR3 bases are TGTGCCAGCAGCTACCCTAGCGGGGGGTACAATGAGCAGTTCTTC.

This clonotype was picked up a small number of times. V and J are TRBV27 and TRBJ2-7; maybe TRBD2 (5 bases). Germline assignment: CDR1 MNHEY and CDR2 SMNVEV (reference sequence). The CDR3 consists of 13 residues. Trimming removed 0 bases from V and 5 bases from J, with 8 bases in between. The CDR3, as DNA: TGTGCCAGCAGTTTATCGGACTGGGACGAGCAGTACTTC. This encodes CASSLSDWDEQYF.

This clonotype appeared a few times. The J gene is TRBJ2-1, the V gene TRBV27; TRBD1 matches at 8 bases. The J segment lost 0 bases and the V segment lost 3 bases, leaving 1 base of the junction unmatched. This CDR3 is built from 15 residues. Per germline, CDR1 MNHEY and CDR2 SMNVEV (reference sequence). The CDR3 region has the DNA TGTGCCAGCAGTTTCGGGACAGGCTCCTACAATGAGCAGTTCTTC. Protein: CASSFGTGSYNEQFF.

The J gene is TRBJ2-2, the V gene TRBV18; D possibly corresponds to TRBD1 (6 bases). V dropped 8 bases and J dropped 7 bases, with 11 bases sitting between them. The V gene's germline CDR1 is KGHSH and CDR2 LQKENI. This CDR3 region has 12 residues. The CDR3 bases are TGTGCCAGCGCCGGACAGAGCGGGGAGCTGTTTTTT. Residues: CASAGQSGELFF.

V and J are TRBV5-1 and TRBJ2-1, with 8 positions matching TRBD2. The length of the CDR3 is 20 residues. The ends lost 3 bases at V and 4 bases at J; junction bases unmatched: 21. In germline, CDR1 is SGHRS, CDR2 YFSETQ. DNA of the CDR3: TGCGCCAGCAGCTATCGTGGTAGCGGGGTATCTCCGATTAGTTACAATGAGCAGTTCTTC. Its translation: CASSYRGSGVSPISYNEQFF.

This clonotype was seen only once. Germline is not matched at one junction end, which may reflect a read error. The gene calls are TRBV4-1 and TRBJ1-4; 7 nucleotides match TRBD1. Per germline, CDR1 MGHRA and CDR2 YSYEKL. The CDR3 spans 16 residues. The CDR3 region is CASSLGQDPTNEKLFF. The DNA for the CDR3 is TGTGCCAGCAGCCTAGGACAGGATCCAACTAATGAAAAACTGTTTTTT.

This clonotype appeared many times. J is TRBJ1-1 and V is TRBV7-8; D gene ambiguous. The CDR3 has 14 residues. Germline-derived CDR1 and CDR2 are SGHVS and FQNEAQ. The germline V and J ends were trimmed by 3 bases and 4 bases, with 12 bases remaining between them. Written as DNA, the CDR3 is TGTGCCAGCAGCTTCGCGACCCTCGGCACTGAAGCTTTCTTT. Translating gives CASSFATLGTEAFF.

The gene calls are TRBV15 and TRBJ2-1; TRBD1 agrees at 10 bases. Germline CDR1 reads LNHNV; CDR2 reads YYDKDF (reference sequence). CDR3 length: 21 residues. The V and J ends lost 4 bases and 3 bases, in that order; junction bases with no gene match: 21. The CDR3 region has the DNA TGTGCCACCAGCAATAGACCCCCGGGACAGGGGACCCATTATATCTACAATGAGCAGTTCTTC. The encoded protein is CATSNRPPGQGTHYIYNEQFF. The whole variable domain, filled in from reference TRBV15 and TRBJ2-1, reads DAMVIQNPRYQVTQFGKPVTLSCSQTLNHNVMYWYQQKSSQAPKLLFHYYDKDFNNEADTPDNFQSRRPNTSFCFLDIRSPGLGDTAMYLCATSNRPPGQGTHYIYNEQFFGPGTRLTVL.

The chain has TRBV29-1 and TRBJ2-7; 8 positions agree with TRBD2. This CDR3 region has 13 residues. V lost 1 base, J lost 1 base, and 0 bases stayed unmatched. Germline CDR1 reads SQVTM; CDR2 reads ANQGSEA. The CDR3 here is CSVEGGGSYEQYF. The DNA for the CDR3 is TGCAGCGTTGAAGGCGGGGGGTCCTACGAGCAGTACTTC.

This clonotype has just a few counts. The chain is built from TRBV6-1 and TRBJ2-1, with D maybe TRBD2 (5 bases). Looked up from germline, CDR1 is MNHNS and CDR2 is SASEGT. There are 13 residues in the CDR3. The V end lost 3 bases, the J end lost 6 bases, and 9 bases lay between the germline ends. CDR3 residues: CASSERGLNEQFF. CDR3 DNA: TGTGCCAGCAGTGAGCGTGGACTCAATGAGCAGTTCTTC.